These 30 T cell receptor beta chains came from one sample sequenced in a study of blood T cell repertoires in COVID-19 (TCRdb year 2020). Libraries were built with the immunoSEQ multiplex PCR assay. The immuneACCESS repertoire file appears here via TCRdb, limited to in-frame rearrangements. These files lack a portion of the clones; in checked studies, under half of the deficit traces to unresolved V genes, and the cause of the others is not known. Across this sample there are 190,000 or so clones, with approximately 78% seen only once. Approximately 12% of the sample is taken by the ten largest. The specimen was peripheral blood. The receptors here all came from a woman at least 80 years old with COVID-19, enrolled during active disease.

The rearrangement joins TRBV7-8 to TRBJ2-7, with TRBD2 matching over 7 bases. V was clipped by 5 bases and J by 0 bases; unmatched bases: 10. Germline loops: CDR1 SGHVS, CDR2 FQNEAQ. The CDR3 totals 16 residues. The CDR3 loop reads CASSLRLALLSYEQYF. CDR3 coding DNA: TGTGCCAGCAGCCTCAGACTAGCATTACTCTCCTACGAGCAGTACTTC.

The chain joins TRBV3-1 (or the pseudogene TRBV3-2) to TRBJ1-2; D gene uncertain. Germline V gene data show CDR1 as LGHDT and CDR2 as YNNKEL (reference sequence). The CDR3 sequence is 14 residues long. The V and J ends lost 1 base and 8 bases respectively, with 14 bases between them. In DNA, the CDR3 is TGTGCCAGCAGCCAAGTTGACTCCGCCCTAGGCTACACCTTC. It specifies CASSQVDSALGYTF.

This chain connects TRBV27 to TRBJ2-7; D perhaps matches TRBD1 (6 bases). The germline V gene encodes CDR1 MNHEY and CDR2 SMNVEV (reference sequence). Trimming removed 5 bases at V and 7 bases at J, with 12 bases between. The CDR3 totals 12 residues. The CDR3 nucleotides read TGTGCCAGCAGTCCCGGGACACGGGAGCAGTACTTC. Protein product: CASSPGTREQYF.

The CDR3: CASSPPDRSQTYEQYF. The DNA of the CDR3 is TGTGCCAGCTCACCACCGGACAGGTCCCAAACCTACGAGCAGTACTTC. This chain joins TRBV18 and TRBJ2-7; the match to TRBD1 covers 7 bases. Trimming removed 0 bases from V and 2 bases from J; junction bases left unmatched: 7. Germline CDR1 and CDR2: KGHSH and LQKENI. This CDR3 has 16 amino acids.

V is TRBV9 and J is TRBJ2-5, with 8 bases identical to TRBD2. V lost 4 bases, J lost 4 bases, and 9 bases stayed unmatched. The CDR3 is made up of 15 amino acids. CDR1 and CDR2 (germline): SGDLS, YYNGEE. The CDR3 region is CASSPRGGELETQYF. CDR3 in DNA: TGTGCCAGCAGCCCCCGGGGGGGCGAATTAGAGACCCAGTACTTC. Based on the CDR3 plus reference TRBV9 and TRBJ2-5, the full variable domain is DSGVTQTPKHLITATGQRVTLRCSPRSGDLSVYWYQQSLDQGLQFLIQYYNGEERAKGNILERFSAQQFPDLHSELNLSSLELGDSALYFCASSPRGGELETQYFGPGTRLLVL.

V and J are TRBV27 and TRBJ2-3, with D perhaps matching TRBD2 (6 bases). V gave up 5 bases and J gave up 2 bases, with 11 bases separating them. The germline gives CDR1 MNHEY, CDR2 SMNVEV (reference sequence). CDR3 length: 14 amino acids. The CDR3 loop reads CASSPGLYTDTQYF. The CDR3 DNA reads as TGTGCCAGCAGTCCAGGACTATACACAGATACGCAGTATTTT.

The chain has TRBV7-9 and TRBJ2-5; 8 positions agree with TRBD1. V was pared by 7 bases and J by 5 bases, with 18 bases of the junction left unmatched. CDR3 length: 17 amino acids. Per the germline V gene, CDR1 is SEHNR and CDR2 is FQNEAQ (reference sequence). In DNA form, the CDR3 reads TGTGCCAGCACCCCGTCAAGGGCAGGGGGCTTTTTTGAGACCCAGTACTTC. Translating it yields CASTPSRAGGFFETQYF.

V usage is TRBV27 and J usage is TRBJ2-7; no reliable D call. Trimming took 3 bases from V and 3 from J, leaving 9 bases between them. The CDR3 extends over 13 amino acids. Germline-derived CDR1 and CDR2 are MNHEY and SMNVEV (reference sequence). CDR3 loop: CASSFDSSYEQYF. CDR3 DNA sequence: TGTGCCAGCAGTTTCGACTCGAGCTACGAGCAGTACTTC.

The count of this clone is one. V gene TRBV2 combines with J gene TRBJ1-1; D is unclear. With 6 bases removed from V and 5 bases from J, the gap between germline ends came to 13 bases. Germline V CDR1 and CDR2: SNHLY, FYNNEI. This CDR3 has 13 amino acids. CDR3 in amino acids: CASRETGFTEAFF. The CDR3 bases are TGTGCCAGCAGGGAAACCGGTTTTACTGAAGCTTTCTTT.

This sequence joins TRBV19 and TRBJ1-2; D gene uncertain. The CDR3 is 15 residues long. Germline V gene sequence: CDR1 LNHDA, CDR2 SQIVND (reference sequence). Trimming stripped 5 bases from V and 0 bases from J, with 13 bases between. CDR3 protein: CASSSPRPTNYGYTF. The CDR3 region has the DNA TGTGCCAGTAGTTCCCCCAGGCCTACTAACTATGGCTACACCTTC.

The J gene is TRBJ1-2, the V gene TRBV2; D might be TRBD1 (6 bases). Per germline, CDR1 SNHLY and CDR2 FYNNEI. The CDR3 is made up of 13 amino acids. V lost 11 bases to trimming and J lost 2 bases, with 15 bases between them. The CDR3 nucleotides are TGTGCCGGCCGGGGTCAGGGGAACTATGGCTACACCTTC. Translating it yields CAGRGQGNYGYTF.

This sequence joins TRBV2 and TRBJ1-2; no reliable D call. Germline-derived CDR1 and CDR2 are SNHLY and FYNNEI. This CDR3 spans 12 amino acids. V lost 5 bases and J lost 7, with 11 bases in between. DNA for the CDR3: TGTGCCAGCAGTCGTTACAGCGGTGGCTACACCTTC. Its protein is CASSRYSGGYTF.

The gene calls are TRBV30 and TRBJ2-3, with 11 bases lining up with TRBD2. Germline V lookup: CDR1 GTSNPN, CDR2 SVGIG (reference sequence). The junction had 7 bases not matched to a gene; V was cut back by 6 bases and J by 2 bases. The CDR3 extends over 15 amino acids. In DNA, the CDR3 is TGTGCCTGCCAACTAGCGGGGGATACCACAGATACGCAGTATTTT. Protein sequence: CACQLAGDTTDTQYF. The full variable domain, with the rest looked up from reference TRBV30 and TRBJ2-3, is SQTIHQWPATLVQPVGSPLSLECTVEGTSNPNLYWYRQAAGRGLQLLFYSVGIGQISSEVPQNLSASRPQDRQFILSSKKLLLSDSGFYLCACQLAGDTTDTQYFGPGTRLTVL.

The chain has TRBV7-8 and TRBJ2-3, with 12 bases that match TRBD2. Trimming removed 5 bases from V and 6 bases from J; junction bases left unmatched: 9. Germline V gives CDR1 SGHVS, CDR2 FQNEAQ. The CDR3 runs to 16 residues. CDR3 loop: CASSEQGTSGFDTQYF. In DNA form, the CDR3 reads TGTGCCAGCAGCGAACAAGGGACTAGCGGGTTTGATACGCAGTATTTT.

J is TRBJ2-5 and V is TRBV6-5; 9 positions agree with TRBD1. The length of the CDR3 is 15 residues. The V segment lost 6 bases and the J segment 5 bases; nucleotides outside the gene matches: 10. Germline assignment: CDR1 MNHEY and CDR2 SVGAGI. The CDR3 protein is CASSSLGQGLETQYF. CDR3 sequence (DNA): TGTGCCAGCAGCTCCCTCGGACAGGGGCTGGAGACCCAGTACTTC.

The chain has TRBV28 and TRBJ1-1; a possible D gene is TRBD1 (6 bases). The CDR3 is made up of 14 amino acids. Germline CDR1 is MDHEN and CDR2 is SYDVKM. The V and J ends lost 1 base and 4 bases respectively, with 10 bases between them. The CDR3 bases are TGTGCCAGCAGTTTATTTCTGGGGGCCACTGAAGCTTTCTTT. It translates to CASSLFLGATEAFF.

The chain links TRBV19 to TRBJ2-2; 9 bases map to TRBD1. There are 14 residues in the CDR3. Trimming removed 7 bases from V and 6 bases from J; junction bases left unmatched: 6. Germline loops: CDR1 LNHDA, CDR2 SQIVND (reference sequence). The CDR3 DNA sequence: TGTGCCAGTACAAGACAGGGGGTCCCCGGGGAGCTGTTTTTT. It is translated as CASTRQGVPGELFF.

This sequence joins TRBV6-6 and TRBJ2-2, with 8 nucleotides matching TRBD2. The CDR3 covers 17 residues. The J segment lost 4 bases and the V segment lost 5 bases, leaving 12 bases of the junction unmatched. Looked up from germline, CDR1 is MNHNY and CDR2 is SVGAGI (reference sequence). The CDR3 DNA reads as TGTGCCAGCAGTCAGGCGAGGGCGGGGGGCGTCACCGGGGAGCTGTTTTTT. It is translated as CASSQARAGGVTGELFF.

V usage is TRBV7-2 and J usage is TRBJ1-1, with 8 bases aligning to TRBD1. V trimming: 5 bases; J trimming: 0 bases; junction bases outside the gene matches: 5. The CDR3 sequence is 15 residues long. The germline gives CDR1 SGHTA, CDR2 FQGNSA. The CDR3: CASSGDRGMNTEAFF. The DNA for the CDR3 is TGTGCCAGCAGCGGTGACAGGGGCATGAACACTGAAGCTTTCTTT.

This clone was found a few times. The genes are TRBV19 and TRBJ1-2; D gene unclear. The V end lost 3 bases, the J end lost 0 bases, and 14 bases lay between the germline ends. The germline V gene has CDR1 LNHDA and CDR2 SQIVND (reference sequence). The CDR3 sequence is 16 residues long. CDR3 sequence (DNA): TGTGCCAGTAGTATCTCGGCGGTGCAGTCTAACTATGGCTACACCTTC. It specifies CASSISAVQSNYGYTF.

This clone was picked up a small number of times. CDR3 DNA sequence: TGTGCCAGCAGCTCCAGATTGACTAGCGCTACCAATGAGCAGTTCTTC. Translation gives CASSSRLTSATNEQFF. V and J are TRBV11-2 and TRBJ2-1; 8 bases align to TRBD2. Germline CDR1 and CDR2: SGHAT and FQNNGV. The CDR3 extends over 16 amino acids. V dropped 4 bases and J dropped 6; count of bases not matched to a gene: 11. Combining the CDR3 with reference TRBV11-2 and TRBJ2-1 gives the whole variable domain EAGVAQSPRYKIIEKRQSVAFWCNPISGHATLYWYQQILGQGPKLLIQFQNNGVVDDSQLPKDRFSAERLKGVDSTLKIQPAKLEDSAVYLCASSSRLTSATNEQFFGPGTRLTVL.

This chain's CDR3 is CAISESEGVGDTQYF. DNA of the CDR3: TGTGCCATCAGTGAGTCCGAGGGTGTAGGAGATACGCAGTATTTT. The chain has TRBV10-3 and TRBJ2-3; D might be TRBD2 (5 bases). Germline CDR1 reads ENHRY; CDR2 reads SYGVKD. Trimming removed 0 bases at V and 5 bases at J, with 12 bases between. The CDR3 contains 15 residues.

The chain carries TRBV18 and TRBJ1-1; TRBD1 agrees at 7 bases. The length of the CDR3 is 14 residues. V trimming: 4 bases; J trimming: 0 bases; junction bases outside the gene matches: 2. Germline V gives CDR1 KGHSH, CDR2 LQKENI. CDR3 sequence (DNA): TGTGCCAGCTCACGAGGGACAGTGAACACTGAAGCTTTCTTT. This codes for CASSRGTVNTEAFF.

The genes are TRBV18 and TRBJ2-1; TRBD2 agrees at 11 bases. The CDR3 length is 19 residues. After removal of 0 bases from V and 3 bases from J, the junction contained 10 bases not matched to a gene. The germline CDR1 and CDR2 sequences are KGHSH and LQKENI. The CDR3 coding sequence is TGTGCCAGCTCACCACCGGGAATAGCGGGGGGGCTTCTCTACAATGAGCAGTTCTTC. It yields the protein CASSPPGIAGGLLYNEQFF.

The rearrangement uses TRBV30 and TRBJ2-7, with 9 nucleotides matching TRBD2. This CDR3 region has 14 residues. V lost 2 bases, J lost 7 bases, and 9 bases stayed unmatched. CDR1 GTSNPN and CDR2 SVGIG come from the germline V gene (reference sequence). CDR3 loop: CAWSRAGGAMEQYF. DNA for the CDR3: TGTGCCTGGAGTAGGGCGGGGGGGGCGATGGAGCAGTACTTC.

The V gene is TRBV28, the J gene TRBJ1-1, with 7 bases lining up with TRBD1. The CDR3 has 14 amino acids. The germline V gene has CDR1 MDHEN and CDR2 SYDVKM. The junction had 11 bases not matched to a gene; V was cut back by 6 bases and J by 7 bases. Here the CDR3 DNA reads TGTGCCAGCAGCCATGACAGGGCCCGGGGTGAAGCTTTCTTT. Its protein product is CASSHDRARGEAFF.

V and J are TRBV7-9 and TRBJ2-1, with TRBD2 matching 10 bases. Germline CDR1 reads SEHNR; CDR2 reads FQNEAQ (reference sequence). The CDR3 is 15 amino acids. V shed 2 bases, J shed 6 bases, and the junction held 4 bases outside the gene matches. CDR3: CASSLLAGVGNEQFF. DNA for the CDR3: TGTGCCAGCAGCTTACTAGCGGGGGTAGGCAATGAGCAGTTCTTC.

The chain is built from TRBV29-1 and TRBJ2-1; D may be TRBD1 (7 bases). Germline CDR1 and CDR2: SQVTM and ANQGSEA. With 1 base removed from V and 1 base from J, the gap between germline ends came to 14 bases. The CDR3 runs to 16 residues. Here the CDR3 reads CSVEGEVDRSYNEQFF. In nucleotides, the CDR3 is TGCAGCGTTGAAGGGGAGGTGGACAGGTCCTACAATGAGCAGTTCTTC.

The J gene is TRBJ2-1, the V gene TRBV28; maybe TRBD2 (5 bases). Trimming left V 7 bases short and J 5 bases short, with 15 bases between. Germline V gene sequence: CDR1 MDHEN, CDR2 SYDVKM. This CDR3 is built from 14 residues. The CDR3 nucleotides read TGTGCCAGCAAAACCACCGGAGGTAACAATGAGCAGTTCTTC. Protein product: CASKTTGGNNEQFF.

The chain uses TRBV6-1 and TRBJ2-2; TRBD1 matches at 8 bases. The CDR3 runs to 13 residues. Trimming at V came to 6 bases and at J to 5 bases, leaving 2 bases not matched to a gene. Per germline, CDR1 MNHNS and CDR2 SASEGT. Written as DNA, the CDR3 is TGTGCCAGCAGGCGACAGGGGACCGGGGAGCTGTTTTTT. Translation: CASRRQGTGELFF.